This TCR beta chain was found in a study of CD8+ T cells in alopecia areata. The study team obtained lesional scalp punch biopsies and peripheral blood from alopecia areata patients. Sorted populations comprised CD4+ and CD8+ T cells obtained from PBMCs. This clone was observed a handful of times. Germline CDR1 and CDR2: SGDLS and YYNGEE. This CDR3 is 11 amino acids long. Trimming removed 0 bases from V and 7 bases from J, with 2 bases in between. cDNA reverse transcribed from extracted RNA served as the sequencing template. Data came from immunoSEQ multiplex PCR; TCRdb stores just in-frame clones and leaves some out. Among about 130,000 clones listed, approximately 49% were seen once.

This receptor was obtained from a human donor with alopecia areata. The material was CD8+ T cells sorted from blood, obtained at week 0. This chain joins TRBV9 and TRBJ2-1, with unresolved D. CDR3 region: CASSVENEQFF. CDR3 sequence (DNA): TGTGCCAGCAGCGTAGAAAATGAGCAGTTCTTC.